The 22 T cell receptor beta chains below come from one sample, sequenced in a study of Ad26.COV2.S vaccination and SARS-CoV-2 variants. Assay: immunoSEQ multiplex PCR; the TCRdb copy retains only in-frame clones and omits some. The sample records about 350,000 clones, about 92% being singletons. The source was peripheral blood, collected after recovery from COVID-19. These receptors came from a human donor who had recovered from COVID-19.

The chain recombines TRBV5-6 with TRBJ2-7, with D hard to call. The CDR3 is 11 residues long. Deletions cut 7 bases from V and 4 bases from J, with 9 bases between. The germline gives CDR1 SGHDT, CDR2 YYEEEE. The CDR3 here is CASGKHYEQYF. As DNA, the CDR3 is TGTGCCAGCGGCAAACATTACGAGCAGTACTTC.

The rearrangement joins TRBV2 to TRBJ1-2; D gene ambiguous. Between the trimmed V and J ends, which lost 8 bases and 3 bases, there was a span of 7 bases. Germline loops: CDR1 SNHLY, CDR2 FYNNEI. The CDR3 is 11 amino acids. Here the CDR3 reads CASLPDYGYTF. The CDR3 coding sequence is TGTGCCAGCCTACCAGACTATGGCTACACCTTC.

This chain connects TRBV10-3 to TRBJ2-2; D is undetermined. This CDR3 has 15 residues. Trimming cost V 2 bases and J 4 bases, with 11 bases left between them. Germline V gene lookup returns CDR1 ENHRY and CDR2 SYGVKD. This chain's CDR3 is CAISEPTRATGELFF. CDR3 sequence (DNA): TGTGCCATCAGTGAGCCGACCAGAGCCACCGGGGAGCTGTTTTTT.

The chain couples TRBV6-1 to TRBJ1-6; D is possibly TRBD1 (5 bases). The V end lost 1 base, the J end lost 10 bases, and 14 bases lay between the germline ends. Per germline, CDR1 MNHNS and CDR2 SASEGT. The CDR3 spans 15 residues. The CDR3 reads CASSEVGGVGSPLHF. Written as DNA, the CDR3 is TGTGCCAGCAGTGAAGTAGGAGGGGTGGGATCACCCCTCCACTTT.

The genes are TRBV7-2 and TRBJ1-1; unclear D gene. Trimming shortened V by 2 bases and J by 1 base, and 5 bases separated the two germline ends. The CDR3 totals 13 residues. CDR1 SGHTA and CDR2 FQGNSA come from the germline V gene. CDR3 region: CASSLFGNTEAFF. DNA for the CDR3: TGTGCCAGCAGCTTATTCGGGAACACTGAAGCTTTCTTT.

The CDR3 region is CATSRAGRGLADTQYF. DNA for the CDR3: TGTGCCACCAGCAGAGCGGGTCGGGGGTTAGCAGATACGCAGTATTTT. This chain uses TRBV15 with TRBJ2-3; perhaps TRBD2 as D (6 bases). Looked up from germline, CDR1 is LNHNV and CDR2 is YYDKDF (reference sequence). The CDR3 contains 16 residues. Trimming pared 1 base from V and 4 bases from J, leaving 15 bases between.

CDR3 amino acids: CASSGTGGGSGANVLTF. The CDR3 nucleotides read TGTGCCAGCAGTGGGACAGGGGGCGGCTCTGGGGCCAACGTCCTGACTTTC. The V and J genes are TRBV6-1 and TRBJ2-6; 11 nucleotides agree with TRBD1. J lost 0 bases, V lost 4 bases, and 2 bases had no gene match. CDR1 is MNHNS and CDR2 is SASEGT in the germline V gene. The CDR3 is made up of 17 amino acids.

This clone was found once. The gene calls are TRBV4-1 and TRBJ1-2, with 10 bases identical to TRBD1. This CDR3 spans 15 amino acids. The germline CDR1 and CDR2 sequences are MGHRA and YSYEKL. After removal of 2 bases from V and 6 bases from J, the junction contained 6 bases not matched to a gene. This chain's CDR3 is CASSQRQGAYNGYTF. The CDR3 nucleotides read TGCGCCAGCAGCCAAAGACAGGGGGCGTATAATGGCTACACCTTC.

The chain employs TRBV3-1 (or the pseudogene TRBV3-2) and TRBJ2-7, with D unresolved. The germline gives CDR1 LGHDT, CDR2 YNNKEL (reference sequence). Trimming cost V 3 bases and J 4 bases, with 7 bases left between them. The CDR3 is made up of 12 amino acids. CDR3 DNA: TGTGCCAGCAGCCAGCAACCATACGAGCAGTACTTC. Encoded protein: CASSQQPYEQYF.

This chain links TRBV6-5 with TRBJ1-2; TRBD1 agrees at 7 bases. The trim removed 8 bases at V and 4 bases at J, leaving 10 bases unmatched. CDR3 size: 14 residues. Germline V CDR1 and CDR2: MNHEY, SVGAGI. CDR3 sequence: CASLPLRDSYGYTF. In nucleotides, the CDR3 is TGTGCCAGCCTCCCCCTTCGGGACAGCTATGGCTACACCTTC.

CDR3 coding DNA: TGTGCCAGCAGCTGGCAGGTGTCTAATGAAAAACTGTTTTTT. Translation gives CASSWQVSNEKLFF. The chain carries TRBV5-5 and TRBJ1-4; D gene uncertain. This CDR3 comprises 14 residues. Germline V CDR1 and CDR2: SGHKS, YYEKEE (reference sequence). The V end was cut by 3 bases, the J end by 3 bases, with 9 bases between.

This clone appeared a single time. This chain connects TRBV10-1 to TRBJ1-2; 7 bases line up with TRBD1. The CDR3 totals 13 residues. J was trimmed by 2 bases and V by 4 bases; bases with no gene match: 1. The germline CDR1 and CDR2 sequences are WNHNN and SYGVQD (reference sequence). The CDR3 region has the DNA TGCGCCAGCAGTGGACAGGGCAACTATGGCTACACCTTC. Protein product: CASSGQGNYGYTF.

The sample holds one count of this clone. CDR3 in DNA: TGTGCCACCCGTGACCCCACAGGGGCGGCGAATCAGCCCCAGCATTTT. Translated, it gives CATRDPTGAANQPQHF. The chain employs TRBV15 and TRBJ1-5, with 7 bases that match TRBD1. The CDR3 has 16 residues. V lost 8 bases, J lost 4 bases, and 14 bases stayed unmatched. Germline V gene lookup returns CDR1 LNHNV and CDR2 YYDKDF (reference sequence).

The chain recombines TRBV9 with TRBJ2-3, with TRBD2 matching 9 bases. The J segment lost 4 bases and the V segment lost 0 bases, leaving 6 bases of the junction unmatched. CDR3 length: 16 residues. The germline V gene has CDR1 SGDLS and CDR2 YYNGEE. DNA of the CDR3: TGTGCCAGCAGCGTAGCGCTAGCGGGGATCTCAGATACGCAGTATTTT. Its protein product is CASSVALAGISDTQYF.

The chain employs TRBV4-2 and TRBJ2-2; 7 nucleotides align to TRBD2. V shed 4 bases and J 5 bases; nucleotides not matched to a gene: 4. The CDR3 runs to 14 residues. CDR1 is LGHNA and CDR2 is YNFKEQ in the germline V gene. The CDR3, as DNA: TGTGCCAGCAGCCTTGGGACTACTACCGGGGAGCTGTTTTTT. It codes for CASSLGTTTGELFF.

The chain uses TRBV12-3 or TRBV12-4 and TRBJ2-3; TRBD1 might be the D (5 bases). The V and J ends lost 3 bases and 6 bases respectively, with 10 bases between them. The CDR3 contains 13 residues. The CDR3 DNA reads TGTGCCAGCAGTTTTCCAGGGCAGGATACGCAGTATTTT. This encodes CASSFPGQDTQYF.

The CDR3, as DNA: TGCGCCAGCAGCTTGGCGGGACAGTTCGGGGACACCATATATTTT. Translation: CASSLAGQFGDTIYF. The gene calls are TRBV5-1 and TRBJ1-3, with TRBD1 matching 7 bases. The J segment lost 8 bases and the V segment lost 0 bases, leaving 8 bases of the junction unmatched. From germline, CDR1 is SGHRS and CDR2 YFSETQ. This CDR3 has 15 residues.

The chain combines TRBV9 with TRBJ2-7, with TRBD2 matching over 8 bases. Germline-derived CDR1 and CDR2 are SGDLS and YYNGEE. V dropped 4 bases and J dropped 2; count of bases not matched to a gene: 8. CDR3 length equals 15 residues. Written as DNA, the CDR3 is TGTGCCAGCAGCCGTAAAGAGGGACTAGCCTACGAGCAGTACTTC. This sequence encodes CASSRKEGLAYEQYF.

V and J are TRBV13 and TRBJ1-1; no definite D call. Trimming stripped 5 bases from V and 0 bases from J, with 7 bases between. The CDR3 covers 13 residues. The germline V gene has CDR1 PRHDT and CDR2 FYEKMQ (reference sequence). This chain's CDR3 is CASSIYMNTEAFF. CDR3 sequence (DNA): TGTGCCAGCAGCATTTACATGAACACTGAAGCTTTCTTT.

The rearrangement joins TRBV5-5 to TRBJ2-7, with D possibly TRBD2 on 6 matching bases. CDR3 length: 15 amino acids. V gave up 4 bases and J gave up 2 bases, with 16 bases separating them. Germline V gene sequence: CDR1 SGHKS, CDR2 YYEKEE (reference sequence). In nucleotides, the CDR3 is TGTGCCAGCAGCATAGCCACCGGGGGTCCCTACGAGCAGTACTTC. Translating it yields CASSIATGGPYEQYF.

The rearrangement joins TRBV5-1 to TRBJ2-7; TRBD1 or TRBD2 may be the D gene (5 bases each). The CDR3 extends over 14 amino acids. CDR1 is SGHRS, CDR2 YFSETQ, per germline. V was clipped by 2 bases and J by 4 bases, with 13 bases between them. The CDR3, as DNA: TGCGCCAGCAGCTTTGGGACGGATATATACGAGCAGTACTTC. Translated, it gives CASSFGTDIYEQYF.

The chain employs TRBV11-3 and TRBJ2-1, with D perhaps TRBD2 (6 bases). This CDR3 spans 15 amino acids. The V gene lost 4 bases and the J gene lost 3 bases, with 13 bases spanning the gap. Germline V gene sequence: CDR1 SGHNT, CDR2 YENEEA. In DNA form, the CDR3 reads TGTGCCAGCAGCTCTGATGGGGGGAACTACAATGAGCAGTTCTTC. This encodes CASSSDGGNYNEQFF.